Detailed here is one T cell receptor (beta chain). This entry belongs to a study of radiotherapy plus CTLA-4 blockade in lung cancer. V was clipped by 6 bases and J by 6 bases, with 20 bases between them. Germline-derived CDR1 and CDR2 are LNHDA and SQIVND (reference sequence). This CDR3 comprises 15 residues. Libraries were prepared by immunoSEQ multiplex PCR; TCRdb keeps only in-frame clonotypes and omits some of them. This sample has around 80,000 clones, with about 79% found just once. This chain connects TRBV19 to TRBJ2-5; no firm D call. The sequence derives from a human donor with non-small cell lung cancer whose response to radiotherapy plus ipilimumab could not be evaluated. Some clones in this sample may be carry-over from other donors' samples. The source was peripheral blood, collected from a patient treated with radiotherapy plus ipilimumab. The CDR3 nucleotides are TGTGCCAGTAGCCCCTCTAGATCTCAGCTGAAGACCCAGTACTTC. Its translation is CASSPSRSQLKTQYF.